This is a list of T cell receptor beta chains from one sample in a study of blood T cell repertoires in COVID-19. This table comes from immunoSEQ multiplex PCR, and its TCRdb copy is limited to in-frame clones, with some not included. In the table there are about half a million clones, roughly nine tenths of which are singletons. The sequenced sample was PBMCs or T cells enriched from blood (not recorded which). The receptors originated from a woman aged 55-69 years who had recovered from COVID-19. Each CDR3 is given without its conserved first and last residue. A row's size may be missing; if present it is once, few, many or a size class.

TRBV7-6	TRBJ1-3	-	ASSLAFATAGNTIY
TRBV27	TRBJ1-1	-	ASTTGNTEAF
TRBV18	TRBJ1-1	-	ASSPGRWGTEAF
TRBV9	TRBJ1-1	-	ASSRGRNTEAF
TRBV4-1	TRBJ2-5	-	ASSPGTSGISQETQY
TRBV29-1	TRBJ2-3	-	SVGATGGKVDTQY
TRBV27	TRBJ2-5	-	ASGTGQETQY
TRBV18	TRBJ1-1	once	ASSRGQGGSTEAF
TRBV11-2	TRBJ2-5	few	ASSRHVTEQETQY
TRBV7-2	TRBJ1-3	-	ASSPPIGNTIY
TRBV30	TRBJ1-6	once	AWSRSLSSYNSPLH
TRBV10-1	TRBJ1-1	-	ASRGGQGINTEAF
TRBV5-1	TRBJ1-2	-	ASSLAGTDGYT
TRBV5-1	TRBJ2-2	-	ASSPTSQTSGGFTGELF
TRBV2	TRBJ1-1	few	ASRTKRAEQPEAF
TRBV6-2/TRBV6-3	TRBJ2-5	-	ASSPIQPSGIQETQY
TRBV2	TRBJ2-6	-	ASSYRGSGANVLT
TRBV2	TRBJ1-2	once	ASSGEGMSGGYT
TRBV9	TRBJ1-1	-	ASSRQTGVSTEAF
TRBV18	TRBJ2-5	-	ASSRLPLGTGQQETQY
TRBV20-1	TRBJ1-1	-	SARTGTEAF
TRBV2	TRBJ1-3	-	ASSVRVSGNTIY
TRBV28	TRBJ1-2	-	ASSFSDIGYT
TRBV23-1	TRBJ1-2	few	ASSYLETGDGYT
TRBV18	TRBJ2-7	-	ASSPPIGTGAYEQY
TRBV2	TRBJ2-1	few	ASISGGSYNEQF
TRBV6-1	TRBJ2-6	once	ASSDAASGANVLT
TRBV5-6	TRBJ2-3	-	ASSLNRLAGGPADTQY
TRBV5-1	TRBJ2-3	-	ASSLVGGATDTQY
TRBV5-6	TRBJ1-2	-	ASSLYRGYGYT
TRBV30	TRBJ2-2	-	AWMEGLANTGELF
TRBV28	TRBJ1-1	-	ASSLLVTGELNTEAF
TRBV7-6	TRBJ1-6	-	ASSLPGQGSPLH
TRBV12-3/TRBV12-4	TRBJ1-1	-	ASSFFRVEAF
TRBV5-1	TRBJ1-1	-	ASSFQGGATEAF
TRBV24-1	TRBJ1-2	-	ATSDPGQSSGYT
TRBV5-1	TRBJ2-5	-	ASSLSGQGGETQY
TRBV7-2	TRBJ2-5	once	ASSFGGLAHQETQY
TRBV11-2	TRBJ1-1	once	ASSLLQGFTEAF
TRBV5-4	TRBJ2-7	-	ASTAGQSSYEQY
TRBV29-1	TRBJ1-1	-	SVVGPTEAF
TRBV4-1	TRBJ1-3	once	ASSQDQANSGNTIY
TRBV6-5	TRBJ2-7	-	ASSRDNSYEQY
TRBV5-1	TRBJ1-4	-	ASSLGDSLNEKLF
TRBV15	TRBJ2-3	-	ATSRGTSGGPLVTDTQY
TRBV5-4	TRBJ2-3	-	ASSADRGLTDTQY
TRBV7-6	TRBJ2-2	once	ASSLGPAGHGELF
TRBV5-1	TRBJ2-1	-	ATAPGGPGSYNEQF
TRBV2	TRBJ1-2	once	ASRDRGEYGYT
TRBV5-1	TRBJ1-4	-	ASSWPTGGTNEKLF
TRBV9	TRBJ1-1	-	ASSPQEGGVTEAF
TRBV29-1	TRBJ2-3	-	SVEVGDRGTDTQY
TRBV13	TRBJ1-2	-	ASSLGGGGNYGYT
TRBV2	TRBJ2-1	-	AIEPGFNEQF
TRBV18	TRBJ1-1	-	ASSRDPWGATGQNTEAF
TRBV27	TRBJ2-7	-	ASSYSTGATYEQY
TRBV7-9	TRBJ2-7	many	ASSRVLGPSSYEQY